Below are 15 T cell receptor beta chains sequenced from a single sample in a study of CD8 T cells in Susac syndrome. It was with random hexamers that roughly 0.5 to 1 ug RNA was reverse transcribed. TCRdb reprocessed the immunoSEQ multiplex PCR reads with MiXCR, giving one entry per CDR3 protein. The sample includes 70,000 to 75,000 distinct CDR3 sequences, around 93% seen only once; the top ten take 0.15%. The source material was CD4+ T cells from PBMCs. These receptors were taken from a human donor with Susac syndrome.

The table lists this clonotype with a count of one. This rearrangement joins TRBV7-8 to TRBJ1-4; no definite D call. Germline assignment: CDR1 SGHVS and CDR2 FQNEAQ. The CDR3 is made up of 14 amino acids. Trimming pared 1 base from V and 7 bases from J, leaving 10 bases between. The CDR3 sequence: CASSLVRESEKLFF. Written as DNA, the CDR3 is TGTGCCAGCAGCTTAGTGCGGGAAAGTGAAAAACTGTTTTTT.

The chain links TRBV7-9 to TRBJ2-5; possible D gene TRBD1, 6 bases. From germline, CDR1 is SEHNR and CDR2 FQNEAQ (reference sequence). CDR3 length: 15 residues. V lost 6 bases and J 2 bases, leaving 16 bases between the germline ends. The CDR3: CASRGQQGMQETQYF. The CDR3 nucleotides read TGTGCCAGCAGGGGTCAGCAGGGGATGCAAGAGACCCAGTACTTC.

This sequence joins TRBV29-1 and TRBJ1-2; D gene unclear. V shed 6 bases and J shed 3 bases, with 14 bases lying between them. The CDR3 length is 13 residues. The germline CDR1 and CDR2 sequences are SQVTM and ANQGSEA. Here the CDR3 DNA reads TGCAGCGTCTATGGAACCTCTTACTATGGCTACACCTTC. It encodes CSVYGTSYYGYTF.

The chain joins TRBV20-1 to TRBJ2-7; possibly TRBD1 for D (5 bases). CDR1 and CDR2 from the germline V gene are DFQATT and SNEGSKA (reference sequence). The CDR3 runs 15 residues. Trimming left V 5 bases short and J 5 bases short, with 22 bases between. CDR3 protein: CSAFQGLLAGDEQYF. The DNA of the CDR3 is TGCAGTGCTTTCCAGGGATTGTTGGCTGGGGACGAGCAGTACTTC.

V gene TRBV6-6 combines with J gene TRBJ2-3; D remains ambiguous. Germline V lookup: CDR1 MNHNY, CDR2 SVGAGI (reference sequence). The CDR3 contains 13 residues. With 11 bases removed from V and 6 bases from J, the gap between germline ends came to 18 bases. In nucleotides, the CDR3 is TGTGCCTCGGCGAATTTCGGTGGGGATACGCAGTATTTT. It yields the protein CASANFGGDTQYF.

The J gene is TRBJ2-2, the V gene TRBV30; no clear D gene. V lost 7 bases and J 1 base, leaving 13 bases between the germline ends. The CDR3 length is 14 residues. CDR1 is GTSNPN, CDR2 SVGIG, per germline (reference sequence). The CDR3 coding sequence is TGTGCCTCGAAAAGGCAACGGAACACCGGGGAGCTGTTTTTT. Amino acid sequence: CASKRQRNTGELFF.

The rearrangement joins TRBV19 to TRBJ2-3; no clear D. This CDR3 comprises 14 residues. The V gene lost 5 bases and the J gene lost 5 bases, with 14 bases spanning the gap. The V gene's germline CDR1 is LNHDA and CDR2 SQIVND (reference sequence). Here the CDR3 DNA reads TGTGCCAGTAGTCCCCTACCCGCACTAGATACGCAGTATTTT. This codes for CASSPLPALDTQYF.

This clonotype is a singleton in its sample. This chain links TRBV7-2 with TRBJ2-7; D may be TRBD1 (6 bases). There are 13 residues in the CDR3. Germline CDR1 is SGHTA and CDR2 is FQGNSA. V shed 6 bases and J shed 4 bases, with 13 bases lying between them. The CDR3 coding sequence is TGTGCCAGCAGGTTGGACAGAGGATACGAGCAGTACTTC. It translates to CASRLDRGYEQYF.

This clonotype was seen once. The CDR3, as DNA: TGTGCCAGCTCACCATCGACAGGGACGGGGATTGAAGCTTTCTTT. It translates to CASSPSTGTGIEAFF. The chain carries TRBV18 and TRBJ1-1; 7 bases line up with TRBD1. The V and J ends lost 2 bases and 7 bases, in that order; junction bases with no gene match: 10. Germline CDR1 reads KGHSH; CDR2 reads LQKENI. The CDR3 spans 15 residues.

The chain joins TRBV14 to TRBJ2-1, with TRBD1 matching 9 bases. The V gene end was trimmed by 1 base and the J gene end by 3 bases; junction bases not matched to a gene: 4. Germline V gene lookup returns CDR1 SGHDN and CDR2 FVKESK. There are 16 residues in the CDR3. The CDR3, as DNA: TGTGCCAGCAGCCAAGCGACAGGGGGAAACTACAATGAGCAGTTCTTC. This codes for CASSQATGGNYNEQFF.

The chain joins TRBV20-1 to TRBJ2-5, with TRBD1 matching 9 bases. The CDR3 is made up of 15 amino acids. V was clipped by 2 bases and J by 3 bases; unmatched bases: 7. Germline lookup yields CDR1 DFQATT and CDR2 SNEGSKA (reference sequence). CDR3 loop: CSARPGQGWEETQYF. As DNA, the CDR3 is TGCAGTGCTAGACCGGGACAGGGATGGGAAGAGACCCAGTACTTC.

The CDR3 sequence: CASSRGGQGTYEQYF. The CDR3 bases are TGTGCCAGCAGCCGAGGCGGACAGGGGACCTACGAGCAGTACTTC. V is TRBV7-9 and J is TRBJ2-7, with 9 bases identical to TRBD1. CDR3 length equals 15 residues. The V segment lost 5 bases and the J segment 2 bases; nucleotides outside the gene matches: 7. The germline V gene has CDR1 SEHNR and CDR2 FQNEAQ (reference sequence). Full variable domain (outside the CDR3, taken from reference TRBV7-9 and TRBJ2-7): DTGVSQNPRHKITKRGQNVTFRCDPISEHNRLYWYRQTLGQGPEFLTYFQNEAQLEKSRLLSDRFSAERPKGSFSTLEIQRTEQGDSAMYLCASSRGGQGTYEQYFGPGTRLTVT.

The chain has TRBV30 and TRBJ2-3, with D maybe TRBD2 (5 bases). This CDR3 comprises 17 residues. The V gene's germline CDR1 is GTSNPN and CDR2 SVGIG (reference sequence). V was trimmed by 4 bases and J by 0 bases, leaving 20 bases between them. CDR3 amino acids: CAWTLVEWGASTDTQYF. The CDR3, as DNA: TGTGCCTGGACCCTCGTTGAGTGGGGAGCTAGCACAGATACGCAGTATTTT.

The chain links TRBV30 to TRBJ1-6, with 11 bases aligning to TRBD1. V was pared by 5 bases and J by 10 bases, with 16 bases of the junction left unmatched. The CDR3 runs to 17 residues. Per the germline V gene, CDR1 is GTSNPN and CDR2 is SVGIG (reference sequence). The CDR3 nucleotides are TGTGCCTGGGACCCCGGGACAGGGGGTTTCTCAGGGTCACCCCTCCACTTT. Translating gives CAWDPGTGGFSGSPLHF.

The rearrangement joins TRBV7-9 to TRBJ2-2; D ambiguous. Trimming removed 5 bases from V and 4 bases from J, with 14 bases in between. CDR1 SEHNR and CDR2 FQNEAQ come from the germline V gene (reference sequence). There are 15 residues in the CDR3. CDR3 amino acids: CASSPDLIFTGELFF. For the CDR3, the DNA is TGTGCCAGCAGCCCGGACCTTATTTTCACCGGGGAGCTGTTTTTT.